The rows below give T cell receptor beta chains drawn from one sample of a study of CD8 T cells in ankylosing spondylitis. TCRdb processed the 5' RACE reads anew with MiXCR; each CDR3 protein has one entry. The profile shows 350,000 to 400,000 distinct CDR3 sequences, roughly 22% of them singletons. The specimen was blood, either unsorted or a sorted T cell fraction (not recorded which). The receptors come from a male donor with ankylosing spondylitis or in good health (not recorded which). Each CDR3 is given with its conserved first and last residue. A D gene is named only where the DNA matches it firmly. Clone size is not always given. Where it is, it says once, few, many or a class for expanded clones.

v_call: TRBV20-1; j_call: TRBJ2-7; d_call: -; clone_size: -; cdr3_nt: TGCAGTGCTAGAGACCGACTCTACGAGCAGTACTTC; cdr3_aa: CSARDRLYEQYF
v_call: TRBV7-2; j_call: TRBJ2-6; d_call: -; clone_size: few; cdr3_nt: TGTGCCAGCAGCCGATTTGGGTCTGGGGCCAACGTCCTGACTTTC; cdr3_aa: CASSRFGSGANVLTF
v_call: TRBV12-3/TRBV12-4; j_call: TRBJ2-5; d_call: -; clone_size: -; cdr3_nt: TGTGCCAGCAGTTTATCAGGCTTGGGGACCCAGTACTTC; cdr3_aa: CASSLSGLGTQYF
v_call: TRBV12-3/TRBV12-4; j_call: TRBJ2-7; d_call: -; clone_size: few; cdr3_nt: TGTGCCAGCAGCCCAGACAGAATTTACGAGCAGTACTTC; cdr3_aa: CASSPDRIYEQYF
v_call: TRBV12-3/TRBV12-4; j_call: TRBJ2-3; d_call: TRBD2; clone_size: many; cdr3_nt: TGTGCCAGCAGCTTAGCGGGGGGCCCCACAGATACGCAGTATTTT; cdr3_aa: CASSLAGGPTDTQYF
v_call: TRBV5-5; j_call: TRBJ2-7; d_call: -; clone_size: -; cdr3_nt: TGTGCCAGCAGCTTGGGGGCAGACTACGAGCAGTACTTC; cdr3_aa: CASSLGADYEQYF
v_call: TRBV27; j_call: TRBJ2-2; d_call: -; clone_size: few; cdr3_nt: TGTGCCAGCAGTTTTCAACCCCCGAACACCGGGGAGCTGTTTTTT; cdr3_aa: CASSFQPPNTGELFF
v_call: TRBV28; j_call: TRBJ2-3; d_call: -; clone_size: few; cdr3_nt: TGTGCCAGCAACTTCCCGGGGGCAGATACGCAGTATTTT; cdr3_aa: CASNFPGADTQYF
v_call: TRBV20-1; j_call: TRBJ2-5; d_call: -; clone_size: -; cdr3_nt: TGCAGTGCAAGCAAGTATGGGGCAGGTATTGGGGGACAAGAGACCCAGTACTTC; cdr3_aa: CSASKYGAGIGGQETQYF
v_call: TRBV7-6; j_call: TRBJ2-1; d_call: -; clone_size: few; cdr3_nt: TGTGCCAGCAGCTCAATAAACAATGAGCAGTTCTTC; cdr3_aa: CASSSINNEQFF
v_call: TRBV2; j_call: TRBJ2-6; d_call: -; clone_size: -; cdr3_nt: TGTGCCAGCAGTCCCCGACAGTATTTCGTCTCTGGGGCCAACGTCCTGACTTTC; cdr3_aa: CASSPRQYFVSGANVLTF
v_call: TRBV20-1; j_call: TRBJ2-1; d_call: -; clone_size: few; cdr3_nt: TGCAGTGCTAGTAACAGTATATACAATGAGCAGTTCTTC; cdr3_aa: CSASNSIYNEQFF
v_call: TRBV20-1; j_call: TRBJ2-1; d_call: TRBD2; clone_size: few; cdr3_nt: TGCAGTGCTAGAGATCGGTGGGAGGGCTATGAGCAGTTCTTC; cdr3_aa: CSARDRWEGYEQFF
v_call: TRBV10-3; j_call: TRBJ2-3; d_call: -; clone_size: -; cdr3_nt: TGTGCCATCAGTGATCCTCCGGGGCTAGATGATACGCAGTATTTT; cdr3_aa: CAISDPPGLDDTQYF
v_call: TRBV6-4; j_call: TRBJ2-1; d_call: -; clone_size: -; cdr3_nt: TGTGCCAGCAGTGACTCCCCCTACAATGAGCAGTTCTTC; cdr3_aa: CASSDSPYNEQFF
v_call: TRBV27; j_call: TRBJ2-3; d_call: TRBD2; clone_size: few; cdr3_nt: TGTGCCAGCAGTTCCCTCAACCAGCGGGGTACGCAGTATTTT; cdr3_aa: CASSSLNQRGTQYF
v_call: TRBV7-9; j_call: TRBJ2-1; d_call: TRBD1; clone_size: -; cdr3_nt: TGTGCCAGCAGCTTAGGACAGGGTAACGACAATGAGCAGTTCTTC; cdr3_aa: CASSLGQGNDNEQFF
v_call: TRBV20-1; j_call: TRBJ2-1; d_call: TRBD2; clone_size: few; cdr3_nt: TGCAGTGGGAGGGGCGGGGGGGCTACCGGTGAGCAGTTCTTC; cdr3_aa: CSGRGGGATGEQFF
v_call: TRBV5-1; j_call: TRBJ1-1; d_call: -; clone_size: few; cdr3_nt: TGCGCCAGCAGCTTGGCCATCGGGATCGTGGTCACTGAAGCTTTCTTT; cdr3_aa: CASSLAIGIVVTEAFF
v_call: TRBV29-1; j_call: TRBJ2-7; d_call: TRBD2; clone_size: few; cdr3_nt: TGCAGCGTGCAGACTAGCGACGGCTACGAGCAGTACTTC; cdr3_aa: CSVQTSDGYEQYF
v_call: TRBV9; j_call: TRBJ1-2; d_call: TRBD1; clone_size: few; cdr3_nt: TGTGCCAGCAGCCCCCGCACAGGGGGCAACTATGGCTACACCTTC; cdr3_aa: CASSPRTGGNYGYTF
v_call: TRBV6-1; j_call: TRBJ2-7; d_call: -; clone_size: few; cdr3_nt: TGTGCCAGCAGTGAAGCGGTAACCTACGAGCAGTACTTC; cdr3_aa: CASSEAVTYEQYF
v_call: TRBV3-1; j_call: TRBJ2-7; d_call: -; clone_size: -; cdr3_nt: TGTGCCAGCAGCCAGTCGGGGTACTACGAGCAGTACTTC; cdr3_aa: CASSQSGYYEQYF
v_call: TRBV4-2; j_call: TRBJ2-1; d_call: TRBD2; clone_size: many; cdr3_nt: TGTGCCAGCAGCCAAGAGCCTAGCGGGGCCTACAATGAGCAGTTCTTC; cdr3_aa: CASSQEPSGAYNEQFF
v_call: TRBV27; j_call: TRBJ2-7; d_call: -; clone_size: -; cdr3_nt: TGTGCCAGCAGTTGGGACCCGGGTCCACTCCCGTACGAGCAGTACTTC; cdr3_aa: CASSWDPGPLPYEQYF
v_call: TRBV12-3/TRBV12-4; j_call: TRBJ2-2; d_call: TRBD1; clone_size: -; cdr3_nt: TGTGCCAGCAGCCAGGGGGCGATGTCCGGGGAGCTGTTTTTT; cdr3_aa: CASSQGAMSGELFF
v_call: TRBV7-6; j_call: TRBJ2-3; d_call: TRBD1; clone_size: -; cdr3_nt: TGTGCCAGCAGCGAAGGGACAGGCAGCACAGATACGCAGTATTTT; cdr3_aa: CASSEGTGSTDTQYF
v_call: TRBV12-3/TRBV12-4; j_call: TRBJ1-1; d_call: -; clone_size: -; cdr3_nt: TGTGCCAGCACTCTGGGGGGGGCAAACACTGAAGCTTTCTTT; cdr3_aa: CASTLGGANTEAFF
v_call: TRBV2; j_call: TRBJ2-1; d_call: TRBD2; clone_size: -; cdr3_nt: TGTGCCAGCAGTGTCGAGTCCCGGGGGGGATACAATGAGCAGTTCTTC; cdr3_aa: CASSVESRGGYNEQFF
v_call: TRBV7-6; j_call: TRBJ2-5; d_call: -; clone_size: -; cdr3_nt: TGTGCCAGCAGCATAGCCGAGACCCAGTACTTC; cdr3_aa: CASSIAETQYF
v_call: TRBV27; j_call: TRBJ2-7; d_call: TRBD2; clone_size: -; cdr3_nt: TGTGCCAGCAGGCTAGCGGGGGCCATCTACGAGCAGTACTTC; cdr3_aa: CASRLAGAIYEQYF
v_call: TRBV4-1; j_call: TRBJ1-1; d_call: -; clone_size: few; cdr3_nt: TGCGCCAGCAGCCAAGCCGAGGGGGGATTTGAAGCTTTCTTT; cdr3_aa: CASSQAEGGFEAFF
v_call: TRBV4-1; j_call: TRBJ1-3; d_call: -; clone_size: few; cdr3_nt: TGCGCCAGCAGCCAACTCGTGCCGCTGGGAAACACCATATATTTT; cdr3_aa: CASSQLVPLGNTIYF
v_call: TRBV20-1; j_call: TRBJ2-2; d_call: -; clone_size: -; cdr3_nt: TGCAGTGCTGGAAACACCGGGGAGCTGTTTTTT; cdr3_aa: CSAGNTGELFF
v_call: TRBV11-2; j_call: TRBJ2-3; d_call: TRBD2; clone_size: -; cdr3_nt: TGTGCCAGCAGCTCGGGAGTAGGACTAGCGGGGGGGAAGTATTTT; cdr3_aa: CASSSGVGLAGGKYF
v_call: TRBV10-2; j_call: TRBJ2-3; d_call: TRBD2; clone_size: few; cdr3_nt: TGCGCCAGCAGTAAGGGACTAGCGGGGGGGCTAGATACGCAGTATTTT; cdr3_aa: CASSKGLAGGLDTQYF